This is a list of T cell receptor beta chains from one sample in a study of OX40 agonist ivuxolimab in advanced cancers. Measured with immunoSEQ multiplex PCR; TCRdb has only the in-frame clones, and not every one. The table has about 82,000 clones, roughly 86% seen once; the top ten hold around 6%. The sample consisted of CD4+ or CD8+ T cells sorted from blood, taken in a trial of the OX40 agonist ivuxolimab. The source is an adult with an advanced solid tumor such as melanoma, head and neck, liver or kidney cancer. Both conserved end residues are part of each CDR3. D genes are given only for firm matches.

j_call d_call v_call cdr3_nt cdr3_aa
TRBJ2-7 . TRBV6-5 TGTGCCAGCAGTTACTCGATTTTTTCGGAAAACGAGCAGTACTTC CASSYSIFSENEQYF
TRBJ1-1 . TRBV12-5 TGTGCTAGTGGTTTGATGAGGGTACGGGAATTGATTGAAGCTTTCTTT CASGLMRVRELIEAFF
TRBJ2-7 . TRBV5-1 TGCGCCAGCAGCTTGGGCTCTGGAGCCTACGAGCAGTACTTC CASSLGSGAYEQYF
TRBJ2-1 TRBD1 TRBV18 TGTGCCAGCTCACCACCAACAGGGGGCCATAATGAGCAGTTCTTC CASSPPTGGHNEQFF
TRBJ1-2 . TRBV4-1 TGCGCCAGCAGCCAATACGGGACCGAGGTCCCTAACTATGGCTACACCTTC CASSQYGTEVPNYGYTF
TRBJ2-3 TRBD2 TRBV27 TGTGCCTCGGCGTTGGGGTTTCTAGCGGGAGGCCCAGATACGCAGTATTTT CASALGFLAGGPDTQYF
TRBJ1-1 . TRBV7-2 TGTGCCAGCAGCTTAGGTGGTTCAGGGGCTGAAGCTTTCTTT CASSLGGSGAEAFF
TRBJ2-5 . TRBV19 TGTGCCAGTAGTATAGGGTCCCGCGCGGGGCGAGAGACCCAGTACTTC CASSIGSRAGRETQYF
TRBJ2-1 . TRBV5-1 TGCGCCAGCAAGGACAGCTCCTACAATGAGCAGTTCTTC CASKDSSYNEQFF
TRBJ2-5 TRBD2 TRBV19 TGTGCCAGTAGAATCGGCCGGGAGGCCCAAGAGACCCAGTACTTC CASRIGREAQETQYF
TRBJ1-1 . TRBV5-8 TGTGCCAGCAGCTTAAGAGCCACTGAAGCTTTCTTT CASSLRATEAFF
TRBJ2-7 TRBD2 TRBV9 TGTGCCAGCAGCTCCGGAGCGGGAGTCCTCAACGAGCAGTACTTC CASSSGAGVLNEQYF
TRBJ2-3 . TRBV5-1 TGCGCCAGCAGCTTGCTAGCCGCCACAGATACGCAGTATTTT CASSLLAATDTQYF
TRBJ1-6 . TRBV18 TGTGCCAGCTCACCACAATCAGGTGATACCCTCCACTTT CASSPQSGDTLHF